The T cell receptor (beta chain) described here comes from a study of blood T cell repertoires in COVID-19. The V gene lost 1 base and the J gene lost 3 bases, with 6 bases spanning the gap. This CDR3 contains 13 residues. CDR1 is KGHSH and CDR2 is LQKENI in the germline V gene. Assay used: immunoSEQ multiplex PCR; TCRdb lists only in-frame clones, some missing. The sample has more than 400,000 clones; around 90% are singletons. Input material: PBMCs or T cells enriched from blood (not recorded which). The receptor was isolated from a man between 18 and 29 years old who had recovered from COVID-19. The V and J genes are TRBV18 and TRBJ1-1; D unclear. The CDR3 nucleotides are TGTGCCAGCTCACCACGCGGTGACACTGAAGCTTTCTTT. Its protein is CASSPRGDTEAFF.